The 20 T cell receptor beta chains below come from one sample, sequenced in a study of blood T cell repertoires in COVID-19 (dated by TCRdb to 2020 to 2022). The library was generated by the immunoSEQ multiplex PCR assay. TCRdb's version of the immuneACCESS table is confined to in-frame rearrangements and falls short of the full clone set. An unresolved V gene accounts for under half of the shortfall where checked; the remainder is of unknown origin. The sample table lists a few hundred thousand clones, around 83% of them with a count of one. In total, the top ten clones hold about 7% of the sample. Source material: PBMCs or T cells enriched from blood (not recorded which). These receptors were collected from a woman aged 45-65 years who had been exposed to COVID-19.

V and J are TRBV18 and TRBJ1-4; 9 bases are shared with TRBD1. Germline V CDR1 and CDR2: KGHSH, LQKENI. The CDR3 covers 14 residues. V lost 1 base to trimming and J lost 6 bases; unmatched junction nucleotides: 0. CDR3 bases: TGTGCCAGCTCACCACGACAGGGGGATGAAAAACTGTTTTTT. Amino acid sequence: CASSPRQGDEKLFF. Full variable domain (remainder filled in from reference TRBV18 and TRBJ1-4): NAGVMQNPRHLVRRRGQEARLRCSPMKGHSHVYWYRQLPEEGLKFMVYLQKENIIDESGMPKERFSAEFPKEGPSILRIQQVVRGDSAAYFCASSPRQGDEKLFFGSGTQLSVL.

The CDR3 DNA reads as TGTGCCAGCAGCGCGGGACAGGGGGCTGAAGCTTTCTTT. This sequence encodes CASSAGQGAEAFF. V gene TRBV11-2 combines with J gene TRBJ1-1; 11 positions match TRBD1. Germline CDR1 SGHAT, CDR2 FQNNGV. The J segment lost 6 bases and the V segment lost 5 bases, leaving 2 bases of the junction unmatched. This CDR3 contains 13 residues.

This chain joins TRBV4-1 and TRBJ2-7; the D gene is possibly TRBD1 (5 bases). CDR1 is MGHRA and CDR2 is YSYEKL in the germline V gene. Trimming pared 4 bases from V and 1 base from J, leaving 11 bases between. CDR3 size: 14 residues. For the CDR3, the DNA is TGCGCCAGCAGCCTGTCAGGGTATTCCTACGAGCAGTACTTC. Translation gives CASSLSGYSYEQYF.

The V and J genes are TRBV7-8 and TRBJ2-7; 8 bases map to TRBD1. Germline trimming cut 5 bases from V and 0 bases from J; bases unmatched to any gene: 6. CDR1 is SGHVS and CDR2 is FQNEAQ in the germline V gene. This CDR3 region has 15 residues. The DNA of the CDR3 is TGTGCCAGCAGCCGAGTGGGACAGGACTCCTACGAGCAGTACTTC. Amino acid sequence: CASSRVGQDSYEQYF.

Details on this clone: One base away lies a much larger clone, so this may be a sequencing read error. CDR3 protein: CARSVGQGGAYEQYF. In DNA, the CDR3 is TGTGCCAGAAGCGTCGGACAGGGGGGCGCCTACGAGCAGTACTTC. The chain recombines TRBV5-3 with TRBJ2-7, with 10 bases matching TRBD1. TRBV5-3 is known as an ORF, though its function is uncertain. The CDR3 sequence is 15 residues long. The junction had 6 bases not matched to a gene; V was cut back by 4 bases and J by 2 bases.

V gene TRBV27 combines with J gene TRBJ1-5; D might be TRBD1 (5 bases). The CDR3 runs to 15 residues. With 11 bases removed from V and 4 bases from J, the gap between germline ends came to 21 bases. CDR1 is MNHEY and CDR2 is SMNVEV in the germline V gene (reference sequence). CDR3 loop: CAFPGEKGANQPQHF. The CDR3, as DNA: TGTGCCTTCCCGGGGGAGAAGGGCGCAAATCAGCCCCAGCATTTT.

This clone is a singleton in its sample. The CDR3 protein is CASSLDRWGEQYF. CDR3 nucleotides: TGTGCCAGCAGCTTGGACAGGTGGGGCGAGCAGTACTTC. The chain has TRBV5-6 and TRBJ2-7; possible D gene TRBD1, 5 bases. The CDR3 has 13 amino acids. The germline gives CDR1 SGHDT, CDR2 YYEEEE. Trimming took off 0 bases at V and 6 bases at J, with 10 bases between the two ends.

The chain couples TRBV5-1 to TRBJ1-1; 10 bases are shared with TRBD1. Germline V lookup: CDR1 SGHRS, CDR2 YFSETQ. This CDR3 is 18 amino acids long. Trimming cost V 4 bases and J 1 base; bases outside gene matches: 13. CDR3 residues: CASSLLTGGLQKNTEAFF. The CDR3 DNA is TGCGCCAGCAGCCTCCTGACAGGGGGCCTCCAAAAGAACACTGAAGCTTTCTTT.

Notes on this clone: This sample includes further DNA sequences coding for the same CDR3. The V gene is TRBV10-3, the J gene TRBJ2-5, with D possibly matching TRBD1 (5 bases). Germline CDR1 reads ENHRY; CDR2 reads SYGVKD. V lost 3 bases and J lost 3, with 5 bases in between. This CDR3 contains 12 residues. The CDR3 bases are TGTGCCATCAGTGAAGGGGAAGAGACCCAGTACTTC. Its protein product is CAISEGEETQYF.

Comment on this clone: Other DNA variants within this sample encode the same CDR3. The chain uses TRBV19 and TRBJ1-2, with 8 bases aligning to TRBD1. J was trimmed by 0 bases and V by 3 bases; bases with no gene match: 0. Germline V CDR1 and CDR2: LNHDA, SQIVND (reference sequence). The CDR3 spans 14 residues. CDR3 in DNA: TGTGCCAGTAGTATCAGGGGGCCTAACTATGGCTACACCTTC. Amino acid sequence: CASSIRGPNYGYTF.

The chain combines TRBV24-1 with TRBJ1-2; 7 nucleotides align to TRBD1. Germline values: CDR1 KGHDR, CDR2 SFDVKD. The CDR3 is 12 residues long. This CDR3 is CGEQGPGYGYTF. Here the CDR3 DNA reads TGTGGGGAACAGGGGCCGGGCTATGGCTACACCTTC.

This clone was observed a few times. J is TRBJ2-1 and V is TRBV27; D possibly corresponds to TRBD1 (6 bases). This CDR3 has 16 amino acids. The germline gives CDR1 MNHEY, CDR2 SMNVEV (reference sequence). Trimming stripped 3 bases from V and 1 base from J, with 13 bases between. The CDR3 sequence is CASSLGTGRSYNEQFF. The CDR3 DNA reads TGTGCCAGCAGTTTGGGTACAGGGCGTTCCTACAATGAGCAGTTCTTC.

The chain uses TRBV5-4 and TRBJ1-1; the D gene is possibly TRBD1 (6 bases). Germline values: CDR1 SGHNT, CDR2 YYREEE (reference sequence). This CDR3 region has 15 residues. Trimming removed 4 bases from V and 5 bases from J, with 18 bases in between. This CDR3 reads CASSPFLGGRTEAFF. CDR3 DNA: TGTGCCAGCAGCCCCTTCCTAGGGGGAAGGACTGAAGCTTTCTTT.

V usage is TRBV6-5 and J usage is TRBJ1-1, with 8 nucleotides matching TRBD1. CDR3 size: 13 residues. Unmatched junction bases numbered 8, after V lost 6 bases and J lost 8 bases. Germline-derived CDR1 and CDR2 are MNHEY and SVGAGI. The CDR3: CASRIRGQPEAFF. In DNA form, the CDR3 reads TGTGCCAGCAGGATCAGGGGGCAGCCGGAAGCTTTCTTT.

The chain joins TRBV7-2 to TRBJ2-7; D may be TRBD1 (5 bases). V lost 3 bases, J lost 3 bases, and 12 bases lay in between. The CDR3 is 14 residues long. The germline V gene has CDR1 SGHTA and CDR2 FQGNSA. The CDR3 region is CASSLGQRNYEQYF. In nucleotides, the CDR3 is TGTGCCAGCAGCTTGGGGCAGAGGAACTACGAGCAGTACTTC.

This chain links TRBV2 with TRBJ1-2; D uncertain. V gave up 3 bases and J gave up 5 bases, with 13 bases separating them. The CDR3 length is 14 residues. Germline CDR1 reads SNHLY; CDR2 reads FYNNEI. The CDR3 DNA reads TGTGCCAGCAGTGATAGCACGCCCCAATATGGCTACACCTTC. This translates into CASSDSTPQYGYTF.

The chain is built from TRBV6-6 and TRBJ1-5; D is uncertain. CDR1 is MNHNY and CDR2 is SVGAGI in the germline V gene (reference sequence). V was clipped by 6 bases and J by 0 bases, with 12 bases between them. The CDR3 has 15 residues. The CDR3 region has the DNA TGTGCCAGCAGCACACAGAGGGATAGCAATCAGCCCCAGCATTTT. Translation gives CASSTQRDSNQPQHF.

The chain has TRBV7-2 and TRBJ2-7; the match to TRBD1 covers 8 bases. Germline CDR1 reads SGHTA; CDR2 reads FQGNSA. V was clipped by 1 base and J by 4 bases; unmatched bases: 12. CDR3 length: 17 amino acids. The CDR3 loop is CASSLGLSRGQVYEQYF. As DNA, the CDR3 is TGTGCCAGCAGCTTAGGGTTGAGTCGGGGACAGGTTTACGAGCAGTACTTC.

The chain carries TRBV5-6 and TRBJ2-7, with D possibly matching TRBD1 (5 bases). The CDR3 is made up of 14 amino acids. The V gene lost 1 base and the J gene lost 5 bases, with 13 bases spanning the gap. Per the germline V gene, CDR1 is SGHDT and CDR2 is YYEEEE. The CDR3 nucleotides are TGTGCCAGCAGCTTGATGTGGGGCGGCGACGAGCAGTACTTC. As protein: CASSLMWGGDEQYF.

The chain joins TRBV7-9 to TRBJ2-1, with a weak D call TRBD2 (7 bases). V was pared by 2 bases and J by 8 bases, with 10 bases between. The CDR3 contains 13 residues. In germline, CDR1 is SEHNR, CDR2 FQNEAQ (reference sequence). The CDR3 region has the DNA TGTGCCAGCAGCTTACGGGGGGCGGATGAGCAGTTCTTC. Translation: CASSLRGADEQFF.